The rows below give T cell receptor beta chains drawn from one sample of a study of T cell repertoires in cytomegalovirus infection. MiXCR, applied by TCRdb to the reads, yields one record per CDR3 protein. The table shows about 600,000 distinct CDR3 sequences, with 24% occurring only once. The sequenced sample consisted of CD8+ T cells from PBMCs. The receptors derive from a human donor in good health (CMV status not recorded). Some clones in this sample may be carry-over from other donors' samples. The CDR3 runs from the conserved cysteine through the conserved F or W. D genes are given only for firm matches. Expanded clones are given a class, and other clones once, few, many or no size at all.

>TRBD2|few|TRBJ2-3|18|TRBV28
CASSSGGGGGAEKDTQYF
TGTGCCAGCAGCTCAGGGGGGGGCGGGGGGGCCGAAAAAGATACGCAGTATTTT
>TRBD1|-|TRBJ1-2|14|TRBV6-5
CASVGDRTGYGYTF
TGTGCCAGCGTTGGAGATAGGACAGGCTATGGCTACACCTTC
>-|-|TRBJ2-1|16|TRBV4-3
CASSQEWWGGRGEQFF
TGCGCCAGCAGCCAAGAATGGTGGGGGGGCCGGGGTGAGCAGTTCTTC
>-|-|TRBJ2-2|14|TRBV29-1
CSVEQGKNTGELFF
TGCAGCGTTGAACAGGGGAAGAACACCGGGGAGCTGTTTTTT
>TRBD1|-|TRBJ2-2|16|TRBV5-6
CASSDTGTENTGELFF
TGTGCCAGCAGCGACACCGGGACAGAAAACACCGGGGAGCTGTTTTTT
>-|few|TRBJ2-1|16|TRBV7-3
CASSLRMGLPGDEQFF
TGTGCCAGCAGCTTACGTATGGGACTCCCGGGCGATGAGCAGTTCTTC
>TRBD1|few|TRBJ1-3|23|TRBV5-8
CASSLAGRRTDRGSLGSGNTIYF
TGTGCCAGCAGCTTGGCCGGACGACGAACGGACAGGGGATCTCTAGGCTCTGGAAACACCATATATTTT
>-|few|TRBJ2-7|14|TRBV29-1
CSVELVGEPYEQYF
TGCAGCGTTGAGTTGGTCGGGGAGCCCTACGAGCAGTACTTC
>-|-|TRBJ1-4|18|TRBV9
CASSGGGQLTATNEKLFF
TGTGCCAGCAGCGGAGGCGGACAGTTAACTGCAACTAATGAAAAACTGTTTTTT
>TRBD2|few|TRBJ2-5|16|TRBV20-1
CSAREALAGIQETQYF
TGCAGTGCTAGAGAGGCCCTAGCGGGGATCCAAGAGACCCAGTACTTC
>-|-|TRBJ2-7|12|TRBV2
CASRGTYYEQYF
TGTGCCAGCAGAGGGACCTACTACGAGCAGTACTTC
>-|once|TRBJ2-7|18|TRBV7-9
CASSLARGAGTVTCEQYF
TGTGCCAGCAGCTTAGCGCGAGGGGCCGGGACTGTTACCTGCGAGCAGTACTTC
>-|few|TRBJ2-1|15|TRBV6-5
CASSFRSSSYNEQFF
TGTGCCAGCAGTTTCAGGTCTAGCTCCTACAATGAGCAGTTCTTC
>-|-|TRBJ2-2|12|TRBV29-1
CSVVSDTGELFF
TGCAGCGTTGTTTCCGATACCGGGGAGCTGTTTTTT
>TRBD1|few|TRBJ1-4|14|TRBV29-1
CSVDATGVEEKLFF
TGCAGCGTTGATGCGACAGGGGTGGAGGAAAAACTGTTTTTT
>-|-|TRBJ2-1|14|TRBV25-1
CASGRPQGYNEQFF
TGTGCCAGCGGCAGGCCCCAGGGATACAATGAGCAGTTCTTC
>-|-|TRBJ2-1|15|TRBV7-3
CANSLTQGPYNEQFF
TGTGCCAACAGCTTAACACAGGGCCCCTACAATGAGCAGTTCTTC
>TRBD1|few|TRBJ2-2|15|TRBV2
CASSEGTGRTGELFF
TGTGCCAGCAGTGAAGGGACAGGGAGAACCGGGGAGCTGTTTTTT
>-|-|TRBJ1-5|15|TRBV4-1
CASSQIPTGDQPQHF
TGCGCCAGCAGCCAGATACCCACCGGGGATCAGCCCCAGCATTTT
>-|few|TRBJ1-1|13|TRBV4-2
CASSHTGGSEAFF
TGTGCCAGCAGCCACACTGGGGGGTCAGAAGCTTTCTTT
>TRBD2|-|TRBJ2-1|14|TRBV7-4
CASSASAGGNEQFF
TGTGCCAGCAGCGCATCGGCGGGGGGCAATGAGCAGTTCTTC
>-|-|TRBJ2-6|18|TRBV7-9
CASSLARQTSSGANVLTF
TGTGCCAGCAGCTTAGCGAGACAGACTAGCTCTGGGGCCAACGTCCTGACTTTC
>TRBD1|many|TRBJ2-1|15|TRBV5-5
CASSLGGQTYNEQFF
TGTGCCAGCAGCTTGGGGGGACAGACCTACAATGAGCAGTTCTTC
>TRBD1|few|TRBJ2-7|14|TRBV6-8
CASSYDRGGDEQYF
TGTGCCAGCAGTTACGACAGGGGAGGTGACGAGCAGTACTTC
>-|many|TRBJ1-1|12|TRBV19
CASSPTDTEAFF
TGTGCCAGTAGTCCCACGGACACTGAAGCTTTCTTT
>TRBD2|many|TRBJ2-3|16|TRBV7-2
CASSFWDGGGTDTQYF
TGTGCCAGCAGCTTCTGGGACGGCGGGGGAACAGATACGCAGTATTTT
>-|many|TRBJ2-4|13|TRBV12-3/TRBV12-4
CASSLRQPNIQYF
TGTGCCAGCAGTTTAAGGCAGCCAAACATTCAGTACTTC
>-|-|TRBJ2-1|15|TRBV7-7
CASSPGALPYNEQFF
TGTGCTAGCAGCCCAGGGGCCTTACCCTACAATGAGCAGTTCTTC
>TRBD1|-|TRBJ2-3|14|TRBV20-1
CSALGGRGQHTQYF
TGCAGTGCCTTAGGCGGCAGGGGGCAACATACGCAGTATTTT